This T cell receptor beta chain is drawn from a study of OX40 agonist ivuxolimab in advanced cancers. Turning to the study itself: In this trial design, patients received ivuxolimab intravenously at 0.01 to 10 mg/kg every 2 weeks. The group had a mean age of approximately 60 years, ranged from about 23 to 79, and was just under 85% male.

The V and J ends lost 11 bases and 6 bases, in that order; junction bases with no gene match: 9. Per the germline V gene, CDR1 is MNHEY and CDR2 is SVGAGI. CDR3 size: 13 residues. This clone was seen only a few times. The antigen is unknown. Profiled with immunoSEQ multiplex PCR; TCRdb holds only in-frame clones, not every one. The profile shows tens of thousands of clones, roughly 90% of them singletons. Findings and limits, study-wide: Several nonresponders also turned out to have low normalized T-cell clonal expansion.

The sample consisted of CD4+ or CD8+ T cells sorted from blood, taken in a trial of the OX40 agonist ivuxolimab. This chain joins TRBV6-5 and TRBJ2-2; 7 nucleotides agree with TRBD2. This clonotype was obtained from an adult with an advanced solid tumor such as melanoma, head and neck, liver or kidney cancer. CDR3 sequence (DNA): TGTGCCTCGGGGAGGGTTGGCTCCGGGGAGCTGTTTTTT. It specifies CASGRVGSGELFF.